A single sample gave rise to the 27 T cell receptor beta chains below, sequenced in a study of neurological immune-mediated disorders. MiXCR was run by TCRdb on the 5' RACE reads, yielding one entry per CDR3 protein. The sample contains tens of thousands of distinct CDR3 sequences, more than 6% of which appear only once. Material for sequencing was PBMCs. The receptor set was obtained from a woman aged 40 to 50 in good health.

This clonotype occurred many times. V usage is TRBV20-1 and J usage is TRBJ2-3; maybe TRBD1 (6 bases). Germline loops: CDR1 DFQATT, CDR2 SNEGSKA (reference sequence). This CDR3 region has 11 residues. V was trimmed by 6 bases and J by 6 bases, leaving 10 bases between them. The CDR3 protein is CSARGSDTQYF. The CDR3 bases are TGCAGTGCGAGGGGGTCGGATACGCAGTATTTT.

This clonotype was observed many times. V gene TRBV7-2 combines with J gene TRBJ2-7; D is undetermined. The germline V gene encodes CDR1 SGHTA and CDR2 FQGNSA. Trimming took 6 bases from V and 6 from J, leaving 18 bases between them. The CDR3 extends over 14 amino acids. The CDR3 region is CASSLQRIVGEQYF. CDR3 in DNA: TGTGCCAGCAGTCTCCAGAGAATAGTCGGCGAGCAGTACTTC. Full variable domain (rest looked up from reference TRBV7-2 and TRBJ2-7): GAGVSQSPSNKVTEKGKDVELRCDPISGHTALYWYRQSLGQGLEFLIYFQGNSAPDKSGLPSDRFSAERTGGSVSTLTIQRTQQEDSAVYLCASSLQRIVGEQYFGPGTRLTVT.

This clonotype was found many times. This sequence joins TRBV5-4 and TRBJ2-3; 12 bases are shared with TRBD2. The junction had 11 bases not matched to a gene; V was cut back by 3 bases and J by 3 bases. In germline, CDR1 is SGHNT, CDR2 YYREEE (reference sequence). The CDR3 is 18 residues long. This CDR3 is CASSSVGGLAGGTDTQYF. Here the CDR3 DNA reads TGTGCCAGCAGCTCGGTTGGGGGGCTAGCGGGAGGGACAGATACGCAGTATTTT.

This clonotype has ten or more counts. In DNA, the CDR3 is TGTGCCAGCAGGCCGATGGGGGGGATCGGCACTGAAGCTTTCTTT. It specifies CASRPMGGIGTEAFF. The chain links TRBV7-9 to TRBJ1-1; weak D call: TRBD1 (5 bases). The germline gives CDR1 SEHNR, CDR2 FQNEAQ (reference sequence). CDR3 length: 15 amino acids. The V end was cut by 6 bases, the J end by 4 bases, with 18 bases between.

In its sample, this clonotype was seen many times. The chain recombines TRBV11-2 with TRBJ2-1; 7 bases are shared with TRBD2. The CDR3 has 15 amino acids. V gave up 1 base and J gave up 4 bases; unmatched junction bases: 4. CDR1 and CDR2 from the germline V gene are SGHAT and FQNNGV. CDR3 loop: CASSLGSSGYNEQFF. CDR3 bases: TGTGCCAGCAGCTTAGGGTCTAGCGGTTACAATGAGCAGTTCTTC.

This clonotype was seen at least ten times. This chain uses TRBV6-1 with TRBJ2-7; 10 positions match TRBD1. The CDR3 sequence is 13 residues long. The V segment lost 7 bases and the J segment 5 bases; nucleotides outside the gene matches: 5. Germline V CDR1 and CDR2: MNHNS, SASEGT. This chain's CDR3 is CASTLDRGDEQYF. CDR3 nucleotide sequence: TGTGCCAGCACCTTGGACAGGGGGGACGAGCAGTACTTC.

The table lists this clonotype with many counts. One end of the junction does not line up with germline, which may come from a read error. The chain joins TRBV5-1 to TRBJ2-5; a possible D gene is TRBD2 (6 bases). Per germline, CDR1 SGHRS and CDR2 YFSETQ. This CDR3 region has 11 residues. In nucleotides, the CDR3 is TGCGCCAGCAGCTTCGAGAAACTAGCAAACTTC. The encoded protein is CASSFEKLANF.

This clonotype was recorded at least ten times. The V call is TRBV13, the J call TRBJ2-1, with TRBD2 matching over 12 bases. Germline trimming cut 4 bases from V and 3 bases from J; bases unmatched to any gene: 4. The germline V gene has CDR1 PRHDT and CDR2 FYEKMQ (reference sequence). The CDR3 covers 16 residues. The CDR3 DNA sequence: TGTGCCAGCAGCTCTCTAGCGGGAGGGGGCTACAATGAGCAGTTCTTC. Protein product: CASSSLAGGGYNEQFF.

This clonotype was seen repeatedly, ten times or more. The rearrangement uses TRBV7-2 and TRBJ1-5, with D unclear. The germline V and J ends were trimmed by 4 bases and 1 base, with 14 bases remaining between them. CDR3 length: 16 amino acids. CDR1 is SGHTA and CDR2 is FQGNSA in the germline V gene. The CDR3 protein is CASSSPSGGSNQPQHF. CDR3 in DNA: TGTGCCAGCAGCTCCCCCAGTGGCGGGAGCAATCAGCCCCAGCATTTT.

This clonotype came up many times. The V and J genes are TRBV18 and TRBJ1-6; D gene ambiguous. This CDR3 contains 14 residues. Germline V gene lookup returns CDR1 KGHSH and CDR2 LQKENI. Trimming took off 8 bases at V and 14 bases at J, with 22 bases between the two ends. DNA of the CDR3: TGTGCCAGCAAAGGTGGAAGGGAAATAGAGACCCTCCACTTT. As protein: CASKGGREIETLHF.

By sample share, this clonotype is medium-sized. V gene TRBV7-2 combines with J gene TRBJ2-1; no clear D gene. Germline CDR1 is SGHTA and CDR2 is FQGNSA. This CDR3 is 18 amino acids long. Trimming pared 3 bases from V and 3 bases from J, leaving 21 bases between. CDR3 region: CASSFNWFEESSYNEQFF. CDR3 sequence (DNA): TGTGCCAGCAGCTTTAATTGGTTTGAGGAGTCTAGCTACAATGAGCAGTTCTTC.

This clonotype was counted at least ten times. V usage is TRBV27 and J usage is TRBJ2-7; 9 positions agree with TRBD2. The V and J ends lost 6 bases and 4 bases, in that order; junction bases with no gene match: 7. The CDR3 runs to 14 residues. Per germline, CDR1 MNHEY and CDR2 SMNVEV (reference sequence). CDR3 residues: CASRETSGHYEQYF. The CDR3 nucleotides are TGTGCCAGCAGAGAGACTAGCGGACATTACGAGCAGTACTTC.

In DNA, the CDR3 is TGTGCCACGATGGAATCGAGGTCGGGAGTCAGGAATGAGCAGTTCTTC. As protein: CATMESRSGVRNEQFF. The J gene is TRBJ2-1, the V gene TRBV24-1; the D gene is possibly TRBD2 (6 bases). CDR3 length: 16 residues. Trimming took 10 bases from V and 7 from J, leaving 25 bases between them. Germline CDR1 is KGHDR and CDR2 is SFDVKD.

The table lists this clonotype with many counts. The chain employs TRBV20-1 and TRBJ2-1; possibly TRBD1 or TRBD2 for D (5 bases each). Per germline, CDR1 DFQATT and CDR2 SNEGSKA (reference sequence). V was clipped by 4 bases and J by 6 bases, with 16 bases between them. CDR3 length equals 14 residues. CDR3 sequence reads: CSATGPPEGNEQFF. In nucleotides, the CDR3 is TGCAGTGCTACGGGACCCCCTGAGGGCAATGAGCAGTTCTTC.

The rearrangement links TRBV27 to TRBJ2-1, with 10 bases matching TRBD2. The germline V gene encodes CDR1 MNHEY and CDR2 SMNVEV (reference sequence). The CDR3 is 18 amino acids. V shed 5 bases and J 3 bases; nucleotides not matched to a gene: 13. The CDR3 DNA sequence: TGTGCCAGCAGTCCCCAACGATCGGGACTAGCGCACTACAATGAGCAGTTCTTC. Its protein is CASSPQRSGLAHYNEQFF.

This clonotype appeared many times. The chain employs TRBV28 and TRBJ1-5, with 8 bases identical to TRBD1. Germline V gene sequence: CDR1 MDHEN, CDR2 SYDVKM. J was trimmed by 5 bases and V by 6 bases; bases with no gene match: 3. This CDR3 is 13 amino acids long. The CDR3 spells CASRKTGDQPQHF. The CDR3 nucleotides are TGTGCCAGCAGAAAGACAGGGGATCAGCCCCAGCATTTT.

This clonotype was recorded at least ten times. The CDR3 DNA reads TGTGCCAGCAGCTCGTACCCACTAGCGGGAGGCACAGATACGCAGTATTTT. Amino acids: CASSSYPLAGGTDTQYF. The J gene is TRBJ2-3, the V gene TRBV7-2, with TRBD2 matching 11 bases. CDR1 is SGHTA and CDR2 is FQGNSA in the germline V gene. The CDR3 length is 17 residues. The V gene end was trimmed by 4 bases and the J gene end by 1 base; junction bases not matched to a gene: 7.

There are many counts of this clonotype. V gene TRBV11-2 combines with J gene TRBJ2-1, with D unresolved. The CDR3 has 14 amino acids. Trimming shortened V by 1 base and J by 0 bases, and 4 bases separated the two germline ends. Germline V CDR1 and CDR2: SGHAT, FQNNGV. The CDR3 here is CASSLGLSYNEQFF. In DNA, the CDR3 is TGTGCCAGCAGCTTAGGCCTCTCCTACAATGAGCAGTTCTTC.

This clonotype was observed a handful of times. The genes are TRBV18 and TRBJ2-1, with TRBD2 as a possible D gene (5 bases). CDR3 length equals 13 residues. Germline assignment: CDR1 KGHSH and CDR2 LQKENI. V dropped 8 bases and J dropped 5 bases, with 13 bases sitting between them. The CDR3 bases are TGTGCCAGCGCCCCCGGACTGAACAATGAGCAGTTCTTC. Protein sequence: CASAPGLNNEQFF.

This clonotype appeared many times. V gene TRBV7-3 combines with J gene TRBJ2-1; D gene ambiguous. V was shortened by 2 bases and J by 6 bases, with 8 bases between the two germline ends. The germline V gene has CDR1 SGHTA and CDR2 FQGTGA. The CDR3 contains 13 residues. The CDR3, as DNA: TGTGCCAGCAGCTTAGGGCCCACCAATGAGCAGTTCTTC. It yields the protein CASSLGPTNEQFF.

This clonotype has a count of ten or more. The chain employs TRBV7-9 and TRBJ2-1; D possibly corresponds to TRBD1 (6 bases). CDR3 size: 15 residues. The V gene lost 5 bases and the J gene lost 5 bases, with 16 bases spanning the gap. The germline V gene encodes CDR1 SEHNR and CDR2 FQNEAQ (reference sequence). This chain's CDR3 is CASSPLGGGHNEQFF. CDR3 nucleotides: TGTGCCAGCAGCCCACTTGGTGGGGGCCACAATGAGCAGTTCTTC.

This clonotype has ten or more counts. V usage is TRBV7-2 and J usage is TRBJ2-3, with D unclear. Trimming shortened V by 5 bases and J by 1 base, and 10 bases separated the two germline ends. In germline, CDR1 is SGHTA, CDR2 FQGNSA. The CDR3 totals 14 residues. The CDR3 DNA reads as TGTGCCAGCAGCCTCAGCGACGGCACAGATACGCAGTATTTT. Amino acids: CASSLSDGTDTQYF.

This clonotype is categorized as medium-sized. The CDR3 nucleotides read TGCAGCACCATGTACAATGAGCAGTTCTTC. Translated, it gives CSTMYNEQFF. This rearrangement joins TRBV29-1 to TRBJ2-1; D gene unclear. Germline CDR1 and CDR2: SQVTM and ANQGSEA. Deletions cut 8 bases from V and 4 bases from J, with 6 bases between. The CDR3 totals 10 residues.

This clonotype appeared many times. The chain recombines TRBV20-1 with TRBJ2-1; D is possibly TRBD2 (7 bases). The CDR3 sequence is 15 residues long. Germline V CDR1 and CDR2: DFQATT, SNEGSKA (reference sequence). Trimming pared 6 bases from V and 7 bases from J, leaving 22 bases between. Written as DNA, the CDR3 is TGCAGTGCCCGAAGAGGGGGAGGGGTAGGAAATGAGCAGTTCTTC. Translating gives CSARRGGGVGNEQFF.

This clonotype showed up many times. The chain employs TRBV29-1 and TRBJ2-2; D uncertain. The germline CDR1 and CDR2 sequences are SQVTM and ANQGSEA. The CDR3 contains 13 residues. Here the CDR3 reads CSSQASSTGELFF. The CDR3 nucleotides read TGCAGTAGCCAAGCTTCGTCCACCGGGGAGCTGTTTTTT.

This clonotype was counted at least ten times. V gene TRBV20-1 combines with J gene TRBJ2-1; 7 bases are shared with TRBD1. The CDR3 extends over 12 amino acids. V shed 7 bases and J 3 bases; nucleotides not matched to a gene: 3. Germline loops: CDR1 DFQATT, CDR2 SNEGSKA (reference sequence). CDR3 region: CSGQGNYNEQFF. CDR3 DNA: TGCAGTGGACAGGGAAACTACAATGAGCAGTTCTTC.

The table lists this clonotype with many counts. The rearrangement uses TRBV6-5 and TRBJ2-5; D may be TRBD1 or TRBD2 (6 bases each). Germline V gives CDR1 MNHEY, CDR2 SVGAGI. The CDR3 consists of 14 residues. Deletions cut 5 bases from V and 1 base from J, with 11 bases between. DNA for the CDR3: TGTGCCAGCAGTAAACAGGGAGGCCAAGAGACCCAGTACTTC. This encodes CASSKQGGQETQYF.